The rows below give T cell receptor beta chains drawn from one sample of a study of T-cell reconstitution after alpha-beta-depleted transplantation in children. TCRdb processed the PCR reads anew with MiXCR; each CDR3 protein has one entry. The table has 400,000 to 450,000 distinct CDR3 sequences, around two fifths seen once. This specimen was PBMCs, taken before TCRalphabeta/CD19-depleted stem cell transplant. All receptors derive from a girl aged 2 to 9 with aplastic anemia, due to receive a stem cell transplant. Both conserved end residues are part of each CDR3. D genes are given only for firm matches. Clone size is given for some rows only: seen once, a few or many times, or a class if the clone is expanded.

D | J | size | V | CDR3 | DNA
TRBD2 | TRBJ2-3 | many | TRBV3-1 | CASSHLAGGGDTQYF | TGTGCCAGCAGCCATCTAGCGGGAGGAGGGGATACGCAGTATTTT
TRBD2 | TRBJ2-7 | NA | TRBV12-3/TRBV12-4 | CASSPGTSGSDEQYF | TGTGCCAGCAGTCCGGGGACTAGCGGGAGCGACGAGCAGTACTTC
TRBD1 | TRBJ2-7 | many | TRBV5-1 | CASSPYRGPIYEQYF | TGCGCCAGCAGCCCCTACAGGGGGCCCATCTACGAGCAGTACTTC
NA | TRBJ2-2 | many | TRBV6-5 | CASSYPTSTNTGELFF | TGTGCCAGCAGTTACCCGACTAGTACTAACACCGGGGAGCTGTTTTTT
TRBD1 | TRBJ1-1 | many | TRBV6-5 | CASSHRGETEAFF | TGTGCCAGCAGTCACAGGGGCGAGACTGAAGCTTTCTTT
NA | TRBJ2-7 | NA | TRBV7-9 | CASSRGEQYF | TGTGCCAGCAGCCGGGGGGAGCAGTACTTC
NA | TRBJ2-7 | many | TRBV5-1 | CASSLVGGYEQYF | TGCGCCAGCAGCTTGGTCGGAGGTTACGAGCAGTACTTC
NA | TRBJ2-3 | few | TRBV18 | CASSPPSGVGDTQYF | TGTGCCAGCTCACCACCAAGTGGGGTTGGAGATACGCAGTATTTT
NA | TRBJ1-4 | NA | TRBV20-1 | CSARDNRASNEKLFF | TGCAGTGCTAGAGATAACAGGGCCTCTAATGAAAAACTGTTTTTT
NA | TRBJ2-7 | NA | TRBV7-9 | CASSCYLQGPITYEQYF | TGTGCCAGCAGCTGTTACCTTCAGGGACCAATTACCTACGAGCAGTACTTC
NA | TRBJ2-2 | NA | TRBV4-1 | CATSFTDSGSTSFGELFF | TGCGCCACCTCCTTTACCGACTCAGGGTCAACGTCCTTCGGGGAGCTGTTTTTT
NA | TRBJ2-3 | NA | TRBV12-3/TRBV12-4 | CASSLRGLGGHTDTQYF | TGTGCCAGCAGTTTAAGAGGACTAGGGGGGCACACAGATACGCAGTATTTT
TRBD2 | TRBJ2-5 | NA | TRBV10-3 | CAISGQRGNQETQYF | TGTGCCATCAGTGGCCAGCGGGGTAACCAAGAGACCCAGTACTTC
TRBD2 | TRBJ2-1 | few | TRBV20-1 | CSARDPKTSGSYNEQFF | TGCAGTGCTAGAGATCCCAAGACTAGCGGGAGTTACAATGAGCAGTTCTTC
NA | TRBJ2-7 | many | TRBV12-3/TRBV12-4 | CASSLAVGSYEQYF | TGTGCCAGCAGTTTAGCCGTGGGCTCCTACGAGCAGTACTTC
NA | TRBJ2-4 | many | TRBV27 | CASSPRSGSIQYF | TGTGCCAGCAGTCCCCGTTCGGGTAGCATTCAGTACTTC
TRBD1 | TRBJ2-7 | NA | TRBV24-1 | CATGYRGPTHEQYF | TGTGCCACCGGATACAGGGGGCCGACACACGAGCAGTACTTC
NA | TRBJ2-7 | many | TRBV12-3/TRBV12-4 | CASSPGGQGSYEQYF | TGTGCCAGCAGTCCTGGAGGGCAGGGGTCCTACGAGCAGTACTTC
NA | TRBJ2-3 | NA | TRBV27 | CASSGTSTDTQYF | TGTGCCAGCAGCGGAACTAGCACAGATACGCAGTATTTT
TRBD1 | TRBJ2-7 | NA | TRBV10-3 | CAISDAGQGDDQYF | TGTGCCATCAGTGATGCGGGACAGGGGGATGATCAGTACTTC
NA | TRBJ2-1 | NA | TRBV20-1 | CSARRSSYNEQFF | TGCAGTGCTAGGCGTAGTTCCTACAATGAGCAGTTCTTC
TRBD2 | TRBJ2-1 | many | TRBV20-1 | CSASGVLRSGRIGNEQFF | TGCAGTGCTAGTGGGGTTCTCAGAAGCGGGAGGATCGGTAATGAGCAGTTCTTC
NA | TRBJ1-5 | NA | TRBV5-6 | CASSFLGNSNQPQHF | TGTGCCAGCAGCTTCCTCGGTAATAGCAATCAGCCCCAGCATTTT